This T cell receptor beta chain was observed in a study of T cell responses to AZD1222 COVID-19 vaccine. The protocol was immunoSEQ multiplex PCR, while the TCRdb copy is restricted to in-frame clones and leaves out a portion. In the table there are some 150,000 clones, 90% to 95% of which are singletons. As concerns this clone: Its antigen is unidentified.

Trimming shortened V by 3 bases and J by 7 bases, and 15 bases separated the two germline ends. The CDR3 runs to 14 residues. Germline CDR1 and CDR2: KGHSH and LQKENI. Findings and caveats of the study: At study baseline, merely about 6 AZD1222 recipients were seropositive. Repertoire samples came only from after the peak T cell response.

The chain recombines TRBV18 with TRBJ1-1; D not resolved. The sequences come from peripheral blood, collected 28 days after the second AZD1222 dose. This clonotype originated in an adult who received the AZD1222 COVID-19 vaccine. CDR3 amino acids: CASSPPVSVGEAFF. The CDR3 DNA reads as TGTGCCAGCTCACCCCCAGTTTCCGTCGGTGAAGCTTTCTTT.